A single sample gave rise to the 14 T cell receptor beta chains below, sequenced in a study of blood T cell repertoires in COVID-19. The protocol was immunoSEQ multiplex PCR, while the TCRdb copy is restricted to in-frame clones and leaves out a portion. The sample lists approximately 250,000 clones; 86% were seen once. The sample taken for sequencing was peripheral blood. The receptors were sampled from a man in his forties or fifties with active or convalescent COVID-19.

The chain has TRBV30 and TRBJ2-5; the D is unclear. The CDR3 has 14 residues. V lost 4 bases to trimming and J lost 5 bases, with 17 bases between them. Germline lookup yields CDR1 GTSNPN and CDR2 SVGIG (reference sequence). CDR3 coding DNA: TGTGCCTGGATCAGTTCGACCGGGTTGGAGACCCAGTACTTC. It codes for CAWISSTGLETQYF.

The rearrangement uses TRBV3-1 (or the pseudogene TRBV3-2) and TRBJ2-5; D possibly corresponds to TRBD1 (6 bases). CDR1 and CDR2 from the germline V gene are LGHDT and YNNKEL (reference sequence). CDR3 length: 14 residues. The V end lost 3 bases, the J end lost 3 bases, and 11 bases lay between the germline ends. CDR3 bases: TGTGCCAGCAGCCAGGACAGCCTAAAAGAGACCCAGTACTTC. This translates into CASSQDSLKETQYF.

This chain links TRBV19 with TRBJ2-1; D might be TRBD2 (6 bases). This CDR3 has 15 residues. With 6 bases removed from V and 2 bases from J, the gap between germline ends came to 14 bases. From germline, CDR1 is LNHDA and CDR2 SQIVND (reference sequence). The CDR3 DNA sequence: TGTGCCAGTAGCACATTCGGGGGTGCCTACAATGAGCAGTTCTTC. Encoded protein: CASSTFGGAYNEQFF. Full variable domain (missing parts from reference TRBV19 and TRBJ2-1): DGGITQSPKYLFRKEGQNVTLSCEQNLNHDAMYWYRQDPGQGLRLIYYSQIVNDFQKGDIAEGYSVSREKKESFPLTVTSAQKNPTAFYLCASSTFGGAYNEQFFGPGTRLTVL.

The chain uses TRBV19 and TRBJ2-3, with 13 bases that match TRBD2. The V gene end was trimmed by 5 bases and the J gene end by 0 bases; junction bases not matched to a gene: 8. Germline V lookup: CDR1 LNHDA, CDR2 SQIVND (reference sequence). The CDR3 extends over 18 amino acids. CDR3: CASSGSGTSGISTDTQYF. DNA of the CDR3: TGTGCCAGTAGTGGGTCTGGGACTAGCGGGATAAGCACAGATACGCAGTATTTT.

The V gene is TRBV5-1, the J gene TRBJ2-1; weak D call: TRBD1 (6 bases). The germline V gene encodes CDR1 SGHRS and CDR2 YFSETQ. Trimming removed 4 bases at V and 9 bases at J, with 17 bases between. The CDR3 totals 14 residues. The CDR3 here is CASSDNRDKAEQFF. The CDR3 coding sequence is TGCGCCAGCAGCGATAACCGGGACAAGGCTGAGCAGTTCTTC.

The chain employs TRBV28 and TRBJ2-3, with D perhaps TRBD1 (6 bases). The CDR3 length is 15 residues. V was cut by 6 bases and J by 2 bases, with 15 bases left in between. The V gene's germline CDR1 is MDHEN and CDR2 SYDVKM. CDR3 coding DNA: TGTGCCAGCAGATCTCCGGACAGTTACACAGATACGCAGTATTTT. This encodes CASRSPDSYTDTQYF.

V is TRBV5-6 and J is TRBJ2-7; possibly TRBD2 for D (5 bases). Germline V gives CDR1 SGHDT, CDR2 YYEEEE. Trimming left V 4 bases short and J 3 bases short, with 17 bases between. The CDR3 has 15 residues. CDR3 DNA: TGTGCCAGCAGCAACGGGATCCTAAAACTCTACGAGCAGTACTTC. This gives the protein CASSNGILKLYEQYF.

The CDR3 here is CASRSPVQGGDYGYTF. CDR3 nucleotide sequence: TGTGCCAGCAGATCCCCGGTCCAGGGAGGTGACTATGGCTACACCTTC. The chain has TRBV28 and TRBJ1-2; TRBD1 is a possible D gene (5 bases). This CDR3 contains 16 residues. CDR1 is MDHEN, CDR2 SYDVKM, per germline. V was trimmed by 6 bases and J by 3 bases, leaving 20 bases between them.

The chain recombines TRBV28 with TRBJ1-5, with TRBD1 as a possible D gene (6 bases). From germline, CDR1 is MDHEN and CDR2 SYDVKM. V was pared by 5 bases and J by 9 bases, with 20 bases between. The CDR3 has 15 residues. CDR3 DNA: TGTGCCAGCAGTATAATACAGGGAACCCCTGGGCCCCAGCATTTT. Its translation: CASSIIQGTPGPQHF.

The chain is built from TRBV2 and TRBJ2-3; possibly TRBD2 for D (5 bases). Deletions cut 5 bases from V and 3 bases from J, with 15 bases between. The CDR3 has 15 residues. The germline V gene has CDR1 SNHLY and CDR2 FYNNEI. CDR3 sequence: CASSPSGVVTDTQYF. CDR3 bases: TGTGCCAGCAGTCCCTCCGGGGTCGTGACAGATACGCAGTATTTT. The complete variable domain, with remaining parts taken from reference TRBV2 and TRBJ2-3, reads EPEVTQTPSHQVTQMGQEVILRCVPISNHLYFYWYRQILGQKVEFLVSFYNNEISEKSEIFDDQFSVERPDGSNFTLKIRSTKLEDSAMYFCASSPSGVVTDTQYFGPGTRLTVL.

V gene TRBV28 combines with J gene TRBJ2-7; no reliable D call. V was shortened by 3 bases and J by 6 bases, with 3 bases between the two germline ends. CDR1 and CDR2 (germline): MDHEN, SYDVKM. CDR3 size: 10 residues. The CDR3 coding sequence is TGTGCCAGCAGTTTCCGCGAGCAGTACTTC. Translated, it gives CASSFREQYF. Variable domain in full (rest from reference TRBV28 and TRBJ2-7): DVKVTQSSRYLVKRTGEKVFLECVQDMDHENMFWYRQDPGLGLRLIYFSYDVKMKEKGDIPEGYSVSREKKERFSLILESASTNQTSMYLCASSFREQYFGPGTRLTVT.

The rearrangement uses TRBV6-1 and TRBJ2-3; 13 bases align to TRBD2. Germline CDR1 reads MNHNS; CDR2 reads SASEGT. This CDR3 contains 16 residues. After removal of 4 bases from V and 4 bases from J, the junction contained 5 bases not matched to a gene. The chain's CDR3 is CASSVRLAGGSDTQYF. The CDR3, as DNA: TGTGCCAGCAGTGTCCGACTAGCGGGGGGCTCAGATACGCAGTATTTT.

V usage is TRBV4-1 and J usage is TRBJ2-5; 7 positions agree with TRBD2. The V and J ends lost 8 bases and 2 bases, in that order; junction bases with no gene match: 5. Germline V gene lookup returns CDR1 MGHRA and CDR2 YSYEKL. The CDR3 totals 13 residues. The CDR3: CASRSGAQETQYF. The CDR3 bases are TGCGCCAGCCGGAGCGGGGCGCAAGAGACCCAGTACTTC.

The chain links TRBV6-6 to TRBJ2-3; a possible D gene is TRBD2 (5 bases). Germline loops: CDR1 MNHNY, CDR2 SVGAGI (reference sequence). The CDR3 has 14 amino acids. Trimming left V 6 bases short and J 2 bases short, with 12 bases between. The CDR3, as DNA: TGTGCCAGCAGCCCGAGCGGCTTCACAGATACGCAGTATTTT. This gives the protein CASSPSGFTDTQYF.